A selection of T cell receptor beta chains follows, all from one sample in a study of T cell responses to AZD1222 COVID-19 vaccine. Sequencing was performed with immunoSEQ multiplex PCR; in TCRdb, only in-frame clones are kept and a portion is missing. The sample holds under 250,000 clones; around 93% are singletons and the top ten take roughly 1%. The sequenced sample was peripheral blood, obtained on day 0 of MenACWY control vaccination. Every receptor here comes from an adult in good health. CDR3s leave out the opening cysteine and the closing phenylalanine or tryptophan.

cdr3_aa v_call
ASTYRGTGGETQY TRBV6-6
ASSLALGQY TRBV7-2
ASGAAYYGYT TRBV12-3/TRBV12-4
ASGPSGGGDTQY TRBV12-5
ASSKGERIQF TRBV21-1
ATSRDVPTSYEQY TRBV15
ASSQGQGGNSPLH TRBV3-1/TRBV3-2
ASSPSGTTGELF TRBV11-3
SGFTGAGYT TRBV29-1
ASREAHSYEQY TRBV11-1
ASSSIRTGVTNYGYT TRBV6-2/TRBV6-3
ASSYGQGVEKLF TRBV7-9
ASSLGGQPTAYEQY TRBV28
ASRKGTENTEAF TRBV19
ASSLGGPEQY TRBV3-1/TRBV3-2
ASRSQGGSGNTIY TRBV6-5
ASNGGGADTQY TRBV2
SVATGQLLSGYT TRBV29-1
ASSLLVRTEAF TRBV12-3/TRBV12-4
ASSYDGPYGYT TRBV6-5
ASTPLGQAEAF TRBV25-1
ASSSGLWNTEAF TRBV27
ASSQDETGVRVRDGYT TRBV4-2
ASSTRQGAEKLF TRBV18
AWEGGIGNQPQH TRBV30
ASSSQFTEAF TRBV11-2
ASSQTWEGSPLH TRBV3-1/TRBV3-2
ASSPSQGRHYGYT TRBV18
ASSGDRDKFSYNEQF TRBV5-4
SASGASGGKTQY TRBV20-1
ASSPGLGESSYNEQF TRBV7-6
ASSEPASGGVITDTQY TRBV10-1
ASSQTGANTEAF TRBV3-1/TRBV3-2
ASSSRDRTQETQY TRBV19
ASSSGREQY TRBV7-3
ASSLMGQWAEAF TRBV7-2
ASSYSIPLNTEAF TRBV6-5
ASRRGHAGNEQF TRBV6-5
ASSQTDRNQPQH TRBV3-1/TRBV3-2
ASSVYRDPVQETQY TRBV2
ASSDKAGGQETQY TRBV7-9
ASSQGYGYT TRBV3-1/TRBV3-2
ASRSGTGVGANVLT TRBV25-1
ASSLNGQGGYEQY TRBV5-1
ASSPRGGGYT TRBV28
ASSSAPTGTGSTDTQY TRBV5-4